What follows are 7 T cell receptor beta chains derived from one specimen sequenced in a study of shared clonotypes between healthy human individuals. Here immunoSEQ multiplex PCR was the method, and the copy in TCRdb shows in-frame clones only, minus some. The sample has roughly 2,300,000 clones, 85% to 95% seen once. The sample taken for sequencing was naive CD4+ T cells from PBMCs. Subset of the sample: CD45RA+ positively selected. The receptors were sampled from a man younger than 35 in good health. Some clones in this sample may be carry-over from other donors' samples.

This sequence joins TRBV28 and TRBJ1-2; no clear D. The CDR3 covers 13 residues. The germline CDR1 and CDR2 sequences are MDHEN and SYDVKM. V lost 8 bases and J lost 4, with 14 bases in between. The CDR3 DNA is TGTGCCAGCTCTCCTAGGCGGAGCTATGGCTACACCTTC. It is translated as CASSPRRSYGYTF.

As concerns this clone: The same CDR3 also results from other DNA sequences found in this sample. The V call is TRBV5-1, the J call TRBJ1-4, with TRBD1 matching 11 bases. V lost 2 bases to trimming and J lost 8 bases; unmatched junction nucleotides: 2. Germline lookup yields CDR1 SGHRS and CDR2 YFSETQ. The CDR3 consists of 14 residues. CDR3 amino acids: CASSLGQGAEKLFF. DNA for the CDR3: TGCGCCAGCAGCTTAGGACAGGGGGCGGAAAAACTGTTTTTT.

This clone was observed a single time. The chain joins TRBV30 to TRBJ1-1, with TRBD1 as a possible D gene (6 bases). The CDR3 runs 13 residues. Germline V CDR1 and CDR2: GTSNPN, SVGIG (reference sequence). With 3 bases removed from V and 3 bases from J, the gap between germline ends came to 11 bases. CDR3 DNA: TGTGCCTGGAGAAAAACAGGGTACACTGAAGCTTTCTTT. This translates into CAWRKTGYTEAFF.

The V and J genes are TRBV11-3 and TRBJ2-6; 10 bases are a match to TRBD1. The ends lost 5 bases at V and 1 base at J; junction bases unmatched: 11. The CDR3 runs 19 residues. Germline V gene sequence: CDR1 SGHNT, CDR2 YENEEA. The CDR3 nucleotides are TGTGCCAGCAGCGTTGGGACAGGGGTTAGAGTATCTGGGGCCAACGTCCTGACTTTC. It is translated as CASSVGTGVRVSGANVLTF.

This chain joins TRBV10-2 and TRBJ2-7; 14 nucleotides align to TRBD2. The CDR3 extends over 14 amino acids. Trimming cost V 8 bases and J 6 bases; bases outside gene matches: 6. The germline V gene has CDR1 WSHSY and CDR2 SAAADI. The DNA of the CDR3 is TGCGCCAGCCAGAAGGGACTAGCGGGAGTCGAGCAGTACTTC. Protein sequence: CASQKGLAGVEQYF.

The gene calls are TRBV5-6 and TRBJ2-1, with 8 bases lining up with TRBD1. Germline trimming cut 4 bases from V and 4 bases from J; bases unmatched to any gene: 1. Looked up from germline, CDR1 is SGHDT and CDR2 is YYEEEE. The CDR3 contains 13 residues. CDR3 in DNA: TGTGCCAGCAGCCGGGACAGGTACAATGAGCAGTTCTTC. Translation gives CASSRDRYNEQFF.

Only one count was recorded for this clone. The CDR3 protein is CASSPLPGSTDTQYF. CDR3 bases: TGTGCCAGCTCACCACTACCAGGGAGCACAGATACGCAGTATTTT. The chain has TRBV18 and TRBJ2-3, with D possibly matching TRBD1 (5 bases). Looked up from germline, CDR1 is KGHSH and CDR2 is LQKENI. V was clipped by 1 base and J by 0 bases, with 8 bases between them. This CDR3 region has 15 residues.